This T cell receptor (beta chain) was identified during a study of memory CD4+ T cells and cytomegalovirus serostatus. TCRdb's table, derived via immunoSEQ multiplex PCR, lists solely in-frame clones and lacks some. This sample has roughly 28,000 clones, with about 80% found just once. Study-level results: Suggested: most of the CMV-linked TCR signature lies in CD4+ memory cells. Of around 160 reported CMV TCRbeta sequences, around 62 were found in memory CD4+ repertoires.

Single viable CD3+CD4+CD8-CD45RO+ cells were sorted as the memory CD4+ T cells. Between the trimmed V and J ends, which lost 6 bases and 4 bases, there was a span of 13 bases. The CDR3 extends over 13 amino acids. Germline V gives CDR1 GTSNPN, CDR2 SVGIG (reference sequence). As concerns this clone: Its matching antigen is unknown.

The material sequenced was memory CD4+ T cells from blood. This receptor was obtained from an adult in good health and CMV-seronegative. The chain joins TRBV30 to TRBJ1-5, with D possibly being TRBD1 (6 bases). The DNA of the CDR3 is TGTGCCTGTGCCCTGGACAGTAATCAGCCCCAGCATTTT. Protein sequence: CACALDSNQPQHF.